This TCR beta chain comes out of a study of cytomegalovirus exposure and HLA in healthy donors. Findings and caveats of the study: There were some V segments, including TRBV6-2 and TRBV6-3, excluded as indistinguishable. A missense variant in DCLRE1C was later tied to TCR beta V- and J-gene trimming. Reported performance of the classifier showed diagnosis of cytomegalovirus status with high specificity and sensitivity.

J gave up 1 base and V 0 bases, and 8 bases lay outside the gene matches. In germline, CDR1 is SGHDN, CDR2 FVKESK. The CDR3 length is 17 residues. The primer mix had 60 Vbeta and 13 Jbeta primers. The protocol was immunoSEQ multiplex PCR, while the TCRdb copy is restricted to in-frame clones and leaves out a portion. The sample contains about 120,000 clones, about 70% of which appear only once. A word on this clone: Its antigen is still unknown.

The TCR comes from a human donor in good health. Sequenced input: PBMCs. The chain joins TRBV14 to TRBJ2-7; 8 nucleotides align to TRBD1. The CDR3 nucleotides are TGTGCCAGCAGCCAAGAAGGGGGACAGGCCCGTTCCTACGAGCAGTACTTC. The encoded protein is CASSQEGGQARSYEQYF.